This is a list of T cell receptor beta chains from one sample in a study of early T cells in non-severe SARS-CoV-2 infection. TCRdb redid the calling of the 5' RACE reads with MiXCR, one entry per CDR3 protein. Seen here are around 98,000 distinct CDR3 sequences, roughly 9.6% observed once, and the top ten hold roughly 4.9%. Sequencing used whole blood. Receptor source: an adult who was a healthcare worker with PCR-confirmed SARS-CoV-2 infection or an uninfected control (not recorded which). Each CDR3 is given with its conserved first and last residue. A D gene is named only where the DNA matches it firmly. Clone sizes are given selectively: once, few, many, or a class where the clone is expanded.

clone_size,d_call,j_call,v_call,cdr3_nt,cdr3_aa
few,NA,TRBJ1-6,TRBV7-9,TGTGCCAGCAGCTTAATCGGGACTGGAAATTCACCCCTCCACTTT,CASSLIGTGNSPLHF
few,NA,TRBJ1-6,TRBV7-6,TGTGCCAGCAGCCTAGAACCCTCTGGGGATTCACCCCTCCACTTT,CASSLEPSGDSPLHF
many,NA,TRBJ1-4,TRBV2,TGTGCCAGCAGCCCACAGGGCGAGGTTGAAAAACTGTTTTTT,CASSPQGEVEKLFF
many,NA,TRBJ2-7,TRBV6-2/TRBV6-3,TGTGCCAGCTCATTAACTGTCTCCTACGAGCAGTACTTC,CASSLTVSYEQYF
few,NA,TRBJ1-2,TRBV25-1,TGTGCCAGCAGTGAAGGGGTCGGGAAAACCCATGGCTACACCTTC,CASSEGVGKTHGYTF
NA,NA,TRBJ1-1,TRBV29-1,TGCAGCGTTGTCGGACAAGCAACTGAAGCTTTCTTT,CSVVGQATEAFF
NA,NA,TRBJ1-3,TRBV7-8,TGTGCCAGCAGCTTATCGGGGGCATCTGGAAACACCATATATTTT,CASSLSGASGNTIYF
NA,NA,TRBJ1-2,TRBV4-1,TGCGCCAGCAGCCAAGATCTCGGCGGACTTTCTCCCCGTGGGGGCTACACCTTC,CASSQDLGGLSPRGGYTF
many,NA,TRBJ2-3,TRBV7-3,TGTGCCAGCAGCTTAAGTGGACCAGATACGCAGTATTTT,CASSLSGPDTQYF
few,TRBD1,TRBJ2-2,TRBV5-1,TGCGCCAGCAGGGTACGGGACAGGGAAACCGGGGAGCTGTTTTTT,CASRVRDRETGELFF
many,NA,TRBJ1-6,TRBV28,TGTGCCAGCACAGGTCACCATTCACCCCTCCACTTT,CASTGHHSPLHF
few,NA,TRBJ2-4,TRBV18,TGTGCCAGCTCACCACCAAAAGGAGAGGGGGGAGACATTCAGTACTTC,CASSPPKGEGGDIQYF
NA,NA,TRBJ2-7,TRBV28,TGTGCCAGCAGAGGACAGCGGGACTACTCCTACGAGCAGTACTTC,CASRGQRDYSYEQYF
NA,NA,TRBJ2-7,TRBV20-1,TGCAGTGCGCACAGACAGAACTACGAGCAGTACTTC,CSAHRQNYEQYF
few,TRBD1,TRBJ2-7,TRBV6-1,TGTGCCAGCAGTGAACGGGGGACAGGAACCTACGAGCAGTACTTC,CASSERGTGTYEQYF
few,NA,TRBJ2-1,TRBV10-3,TGTGCCACCCGATGGGACCCCCCGGAGGTCTTC,CATRWDPPEVF
many,NA,TRBJ1-2,TRBV5-6,TGTGCCAGCAGCCGGACGCAAACCTGGGCCTATGGCTACACCTTC,CASSRTQTWAYGYTF
NA,TRBD1,TRBJ2-5,TRBV9,TGTGCCAGCAGCACCCCGACAGGGGACCAAGAGACCCAGTACTTC,CASSTPTGDQETQYF
NA,TRBD1,TRBJ2-7,TRBV6-2/TRBV6-3,TGTGCCGGCAGCCATAGGGGGACAGACCCAAGATTC,CAGSHRGTDPRF
NA,TRBD2,TRBJ2-1,TRBV7-2,TGTGCCAGCAGCCCGACTAGCGGGGGAACATCCTACAATGAGCAGTTCTTC,CASSPTSGGTSYNEQFF
many,TRBD1,TRBJ2-7,TRBV7-8,TGTGCCAGCAGCCCAACCGACCTGACAGGGGTCGAGCAGTACTTC,CASSPTDLTGVEQYF
NA,NA,TRBJ1-6,TRBV5-1,TGCGCCAGCAGTTTCGACAGAGCCTATAATTCACCCCTCCACTTT,CASSFDRAYNSPLHF
many,NA,TRBJ1-1,TRBV3-1,TGTGCCAGCAGCCAAGTCCCCGGGACCATGAACACTGAAGCTTTCTTT,CASSQVPGTMNTEAFF
NA,TRBD1,TRBJ1-2,TRBV12-3/TRBV12-4,TGTGCCAGCAGTCCTAGGACAGGGCGAAACTATGGCTACACCTTC,CASSPRTGRNYGYTF
few,TRBD1,TRBJ1-1,TRBV12-3/TRBV12-4,TGTGCCAGCAGTTCTAATCATGGACAGGGGGTCACTGAAGCTTTCTTT,CASSSNHGQGVTEAFF
few,TRBD1,TRBJ2-5,TRBV5-1,TGCGCCAGCAGCTTGGACAGGGGAGCCAAGGAGACCCAGTACTTC,CASSLDRGAKETQYF
NA,NA,TRBJ1-1,TRBV7-9,TGTGCCAGCAGCTTAGCCCCTTCTGGGACGAACACTGAAGCTTTCTTT,CASSLAPSGTNTEAFF
NA,TRBD1,TRBJ2-5,TRBV20-1,TGCAGTGCTAGAGATCTAGGCAGGGGGCTCCAAGAGACCCAGTACTTC,CSARDLGRGLQETQYF
few,TRBD1,TRBJ1-2,TRBV29-1,TGCAGTCACATTCGGACAGGGGAGACCTATGGCTACACCTTC,CSHIRTGETYGYTF
many,TRBD2,TRBJ2-5,TRBV5-1,TGCGCCAGCAGCTCAACTAGCGGGACACAAGAGACCCAGTACTTC,CASSSTSGTQETQYF
NA,NA,TRBJ1-6,TRBV2,TGTGCCAGCAGTGTCCCTAATTCACCCCTCCACTTT,CASSVPNSPLHF
many,NA,TRBJ2-7,TRBV10-3,TGTGCCATCAGTGAATTGTCCGTCGGCTCCTACGAGCAGTACTTC,CAISELSVGSYEQYF
many,TRBD1,TRBJ1-2,TRBV28,TGTGCCAGCAGTTTTGACAGGGGGCCTGGTGGCTACACCTTC,CASSFDRGPGGYTF
NA,TRBD1,TRBJ2-7,TRBV28,TGTGCCAGCAGGGGACAGGCGAGCTCCTACGAGCAGTACTTC,CASRGQASSYEQYF
many,NA,TRBJ1-2,TRBV3-1,TGTGCCAGCAGCCCAAGAGTTAGGGAAGCTGGCTACACCTTC,CASSPRVREAGYTF
NA,NA,TRBJ2-7,TRBV2,TGTGCCAGCAGTCCCGACAGGACGCTCTCCTACGAGCAGTACTTC,CASSPDRTLSYEQYF
many,TRBD1,TRBJ1-1,TRBV5-6,TGTGCCAGCAGCGCGCGGGACAGGGGGCCTGAAGCTTTCTTT,CASSARDRGPEAFF
NA,TRBD1,TRBJ2-3,TRBV5-1,TGCGCCAGCAGGCAAGACAGGGGCGGAGATACGCAGTATTTT,CASRQDRGGDTQYF
many,NA,TRBJ1-1,TRBV29-1,TGCAGCGTGGCGGGACGGACGAACACTGAAGCTTTCTTT,CSVAGRTNTEAFF
many,NA,TRBJ2-3,TRBV10-2,TGCGCCAGCAGTGAGGATGATACGCAGTATTTT,CASSEDDTQYF
NA,NA,TRBJ1-4,TRBV7-3,TGTGCCAGCAGCTTAACCGGGGACGCTAATGAAAAACTGTTTTTT,CASSLTGDANEKLFF
NA,NA,TRBJ2-1,TRBV12-3/TRBV12-4,TGTGCCAGCACCCTACAGGGAGGTGTCTACAATGAGCAGTTCTTC,CASTLQGGVYNEQFF
few,NA,TRBJ2-7,TRBV18,TGTGCCAGCTCACCACCGAATACTAGCCCGCCCTACGAGCAGTACTTC,CASSPPNTSPPYEQYF
few,TRBD1,TRBJ2-7,TRBV9,TGTGCCAGCAGCGCCGGACAGGGGGCAACCTACGAGCAGTACTTC,CASSAGQGATYEQYF
few,NA,TRBJ2-7,TRBV7-9,TGTGTCAGCAGCAACCGGGCGAGAAGTTACGAGCAGTACTTC,CVSSNRARSYEQYF
few,NA,TRBJ2-7,TRBV5-4,TGTGCCAGCAGCTTGGGATTAGGCCAGGAAGAGCAGTACTTC,CASSLGLGQEEQYF
few,NA,TRBJ2-2,TRBV29-1,TGCAGCTCTACCAGGGACCCCCTCTTCACCGGGGAGCTGTTTTTT,CSSTRDPLFTGELFF
many,NA,TRBJ2-7,TRBV20-1,TGCAGTGCTCCTAGGGGGTCGAAGGAGCAGTACTTC,CSAPRGSKEQYF
NA,TRBD1,TRBJ2-7,TRBV28,TGTGCCAGCAGGTGGACAGGGGGCGACGAGCAGTACTTC,CASRWTGGDEQYF
NA,NA,TRBJ2-1,TRBV3-1,TGTGCCAGCAGTCTAAGGGACACCGAGCAGTTCTTC,CASSLRDTEQFF
many,NA,TRBJ2-1,TRBV29-1,TGCAGCGTCAGCAGGGTACCCTACAATGAGCAGTTCTTC,CSVSRVPYNEQFF
NA,TRBD2,TRBJ2-2,TRBV9,TGTGCCAGCAGCACGTCTAGCGGGACCGGGGAGCTGTTTTTT,CASSTSSGTGELFF
NA,TRBD1,TRBJ2-2,TRBV12-3/TRBV12-4,TGTGCCAGCAGGGCTAAGACAGGGAACGGGGAGCTGTTTTTT,CASRAKTGNGELFF